The rows below give T cell receptor beta chains drawn from one sample of a study of T-cell memory formation after mild COVID-19. TCRdb reanalysed the 5' RACE reads using MiXCR and keeps one entry per CDR3 protein. The sample contains tens of thousands of distinct CDR3 sequences, about 13% of which appear only once. Sequenced material: PBMCs or a T cell subset sorted from them (not recorded which). These receptors were collected from an adult woman who had mild COVID-19 (a few samples of this study predate the infection). Cell type and time point are not known. The conserved cysteine and the conserved F or W are not part of the CDR3 here. Part of the rows lack a size; the others show once, few, many or a class for expanded clones.

V: TRBV2
size: NA
CDR3: ASSEFSDTATSYEQY

V: TRBV15
size: NA
CDR3: ATSGDLSSGANVLT

V: TRBV12-3/TRBV12-4
size: NA
CDR3: ASSPGSSHNEKLF

V: TRBV10-3
size: many
CDR3: AISESASGGGNEQF

V: TRBV12-3/TRBV12-4
size: few
CDR3: ASRTLAGVTDTQY

V: TRBV9
size: few
CDR3: ASSVVLGGEQY

V: TRBV7-6
size: few
CDR3: ASGRGTAFSYNEQF

V: TRBV27
size: NA
CDR3: ASTSLGGGETQY

V: TRBV7-9
size: NA
CDR3: ASSLAGTYGYT

V: TRBV3-1
size: NA
CDR3: ASSQVFASGDGYNEQF

V: TRBV7-9
size: many
CDR3: ASSPTGRAYEQY

V: TRBV7-6
size: few
CDR3: ASSLQGPTDTQY

V: TRBV9
size: many
CDR3: ASSVGLAGTYEQY

V: TRBV15
size: NA
CDR3: ATSRGGGTGTDEQF

V: TRBV4-1
size: NA
CDR3: ASSHQGPTEAF

V: TRBV2
size: NA
CDR3: ASSVQGGPYTGELF

V: TRBV11-2
size: NA
CDR3: ASSPHGDTQY

V: TRBV6-2/TRBV6-3
size: NA
CDR3: ASSYLQGADYTEAF

V: TRBV13
size: few
CDR3: ASSFRTGPADTQY

V: TRBV10-3
size: few
CDR3: AITNPLTSDDEQF

V: TRBV28
size: few
CDR3: ASSLSNGFTDTQY

V: TRBV11-2
size: NA
CDR3: ASSLGSVNQPQH

V: TRBV6-2/TRBV6-3
size: many
CDR3: ASSRPAVDSTRVTIEQF

V: TRBV2
size: many
CDR3: ASSETGSDEQF

V: TRBV12-3/TRBV12-4
size: NA
CDR3: ASSFWREGNEQF

V: TRBV24-1
size: NA
CDR3: ATSETPGQGRETQY

V: TRBV19
size: NA
CDR3: ASAFGTGAYEQY

V: TRBV5-6
size: few
CDR3: ASSFGQVQSDTQY

V: TRBV12-3/TRBV12-4
size: NA
CDR3: ASSQTGVEQF

V: TRBV3-1
size: NA
CDR3: ASSRAGGSYNSPLH

V: TRBV7-6
size: few
CDR3: ASSQHGASDYNEQF

V: TRBV7-2
size: few
CDR3: ASSTGLAVTETQY

V: TRBV5-1
size: NA
CDR3: ASSYPPGQVLSSYNEQF

V: TRBV28
size: few
CDR3: ATSFRGTGNTIY

V: TRBV9
size: few
CDR3: ASSASDLGDYSADTQY

V: TRBV7-9
size: NA
CDR3: ASSSIRETNGYT

V: TRBV15
size: many
CDR3: ATSRARTGREQY

V: TRBV5-1
size: many
CDR3: ASSLEPGVSYEQY

V: TRBV7-9
size: NA
CDR3: ASSKGTDYEQY

V: TRBV29-1
size: NA
CDR3: SVEVYRGGPAEQY

V: TRBV20-1
size: many
CDR3: SASIAGAGELF

V: TRBV4-1
size: NA
CDR3: ASSQEDGYQETQY

V: TRBV29-1
size: few
CDR3: SVDSGQGALYEQY

V: TRBV4-2
size: NA
CDR3: ASSQEAEQGQQF

V: TRBV7-2
size: NA
CDR3: ASSLEHPWTSGGGFLDEQF

V: TRBV5-1
size: NA
CDR3: ASSHRDRAYNEQF

V: TRBV20-1
size: few
CDR3: SAGKAGGSDEQF

V: TRBV7-6
size: many
CDR3: ASSLWTSGNQETQY

V: TRBV13
size: NA
CDR3: ASSFQGAESQETQY

V: TRBV7-9
size: few
CDR3: ASSSLAYEQF

V: TRBV7-6
size: NA
CDR3: ASRPGATKQDTDTQY

V: TRBV5-1
size: NA
CDR3: ASSFSPFLTGEGGGYT

V: TRBV7-8
size: NA
CDR3: ASSLGETGSEQY

V: TRBV24-1
size: few
CDR3: ATSDRLAGRGGSEQF

V: TRBV7-9
size: few
CDR3: ASTPVGGVSFYEQY